The 18 T cell receptor beta chains below come from one sample, sequenced in a study of T cells after yellow fever vaccination. TCRdb used MiXCR to reprocess the 5' RACE reads, holding one entry per CDR3 protein. The table shows around 550,000 distinct CDR3 sequences, with 19% occurring only once. The sequencing used PBMCs, collected 15 days after the yellow fever booster vaccination. The receptors were gathered from a man aged 30 to 39 who received the YFV17D yellow fever vaccine.

The chain links TRBV15 to TRBJ2-7, with 10 bases matching TRBD1. Germline V CDR1 and CDR2: LNHNV, YYDKDF (reference sequence). The junction had 5 bases not matched to a gene; V was cut back by 1 base and J by 2 bases. The CDR3 has 16 residues. DNA for the CDR3: TGTGCCACCAGCAGAGTGGACAGGGGGGGTCCCTACGAGCAGTACTTC. Residues: CATSRVDRGGPYEQYF.

This clonotype was seen a few times. J is TRBJ2-5 and V is TRBV3-1, with a weak D call TRBD2 (6 bases). The germline V gene has CDR1 LGHDT and CDR2 YNNKEL (reference sequence). V was clipped by 4 bases and J by 4 bases, with 13 bases between them. This CDR3 has 14 residues. CDR3 coding DNA: TGTGCCAGCAGCCCGGAGGTAGCGGTAGAGACCCAGTACTTC. This gives the protein CASSPEVAVETQYF.

This clonotype has more than one count but fewer than ten. This chain connects TRBV6-1 to TRBJ2-5; 11 bases map to TRBD2. Germline CDR1 is MNHNS and CDR2 is SASEGT. The CDR3 length is 15 residues. Trimming at V came to 8 bases and at J to 2 bases, leaving 7 bases not matched to a gene. The CDR3 region is CASAASGRIQETQYF. The CDR3 nucleotides read TGTGCCAGCGCGGCTAGCGGGAGGATTCAAGAGACCCAGTACTTC.

The chain links TRBV6-1 to TRBJ2-6; D could derive from TRBD1 or TRBD2 (5 bases each). The CDR3 is 15 amino acids. Germline CDR1 MNHNS, CDR2 SASEGT. Trimming took 4 bases from V and 4 from J, leaving 11 bases between them. CDR3 nucleotides: TGTGCCAGCAGTGGAGGGGTGTCCGGGGCCAACGTCCTGACTTTC. It yields the protein CASSGGVSGANVLTF.

The rearrangement links TRBV28 to TRBJ1-2; 7 nucleotides agree with TRBD1. V was pared by 6 bases and J by 1 base, with 8 bases of the junction left unmatched. This CDR3 comprises 15 residues. Germline V CDR1 and CDR2: MDHEN, SYDVKM. Written as DNA, the CDR3 is TGTGCCAGCAGAAAACAGGGGACCTATAACTATGGCTACACCTTC. It yields the protein CASRKQGTYNYGYTF.

This clonotype was observed a few times. V gene TRBV15 combines with J gene TRBJ2-1; TRBD2 aligns across 10 bases. The CDR3 has 15 amino acids. Trimming removed 2 bases from V and 9 bases from J; junction bases left unmatched: 7. Germline CDR1 LNHNV, CDR2 YYDKDF (reference sequence). The CDR3 nucleotides are TGTGCCACCAGCAGAATAGCGGGAGGCCATAGTGAGCAGTTCTTC. Protein sequence: CATSRIAGGHSEQFF.

This clonotype was seen only a few times. This chain links TRBV7-8 with TRBJ2-1; D may match TRBD1 or TRBD2 (5 bases each). The length of the CDR3 is 15 residues. From germline, CDR1 is SGHVS and CDR2 FQNEAQ. Trimming took 1 base from V and 10 from J, leaving 17 bases between them. CDR3: CASSLGGIGRDEQFF. The CDR3 DNA reads as TGTGCCAGCAGCTTAGGGGGGATAGGCAGGGACGAGCAGTTCTTC.

The V gene is TRBV2, the J gene TRBJ2-1, with D perhaps matching TRBD1 (5 bases). The CDR3 is 15 amino acids. Germline lookup yields CDR1 SNHLY and CDR2 FYNNEI. Trimming shortened V by 4 bases and J by 8 bases, and 18 bases separated the two germline ends. CDR3 bases: TGTGCCAGCAGTGGAGGACAAGGCGATTATTATGAGCAGTTCTTC. Amino acids: CASSGGQGDYYEQFF.

The chain links TRBV6-1 to TRBJ2-7, with 9 bases aligning to TRBD1. In germline, CDR1 is MNHNS, CDR2 SASEGT. This CDR3 contains 15 residues. V gave up 3 bases and J gave up 6 bases; unmatched junction bases: 9. Here the CDR3 reads CASSESGTGYGEQYF. DNA of the CDR3: TGTGCCAGCAGTGAGTCCGGGACAGGGTACGGCGAGCAGTACTTC.

In regard to this clonotype: A read error may be the cause here, since a much bigger clone is one base away. The chain carries TRBV7-8 and TRBJ2-7, with a weak D call TRBD1 (6 bases). The CDR3 extends over 14 amino acids. The V and J ends lost 5 bases and 0 bases respectively, with 11 bases between them. Germline CDR1 reads SGHVS; CDR2 reads FQNEAQ. The CDR3 coding sequence is TGTGCCAGCAGCCCACAGGGAAACTCCTACGAGCAGTACTTC. Translation gives CASSPQGNSYEQYF.

The chain links TRBV7-9 to TRBJ2-7; no reliable D call. This CDR3 has 16 residues. CDR1 and CDR2 from the germline V gene are SEHNR and FQNEAQ (reference sequence). V was cut by 1 base and J by 7 bases, with 20 bases left in between. For the CDR3, the DNA is TGTGCCAGCAGCTTAGGACCCGAGATCCGAGGCGATGAGCAGTACTTC. Translation gives CASSLGPEIRGDEQYF.

In its sample, this clonotype was seen a few times. This sequence joins TRBV27 and TRBJ2-7; 8 nucleotides align to TRBD2. CDR1 is MNHEY and CDR2 is SMNVEV in the germline V gene (reference sequence). The CDR3 sequence is 15 residues long. The V and J ends lost 4 bases and 3 bases, in that order; junction bases with no gene match: 8. The CDR3 DNA sequence: TGTGCCAGCAGTTCACAACTAGCGGTATTCTACGAGCAGTACTTC. As protein: CASSSQLAVFYEQYF.

This clonotype was seen only a few times. This chain uses TRBV20-1 with TRBJ2-7; TRBD2 agrees at 10 bases. The length of the CDR3 is 14 residues. CDR1 and CDR2 (germline): DFQATT, SNEGSKA (reference sequence). V was pared by 0 bases and J by 6 bases, with 5 bases of the junction left unmatched. CDR3 loop: CSARDLAGVREQYF. The CDR3 DNA reads as TGCAGTGCTAGAGATCTAGCGGGAGTCCGCGAGCAGTACTTC.

This clonotype was counted between two and nine times. V is TRBV15 and J is TRBJ1-1; no firm D call. The CDR3 consists of 14 residues. V lost 3 bases, J lost 2 bases, and 10 bases lay in between. Germline V lookup: CDR1 LNHNV, CDR2 YYDKDF (reference sequence). The CDR3 bases are TGTGCCACCAGCAGGATTACAGCTAACACTGAAGCTTTCTTT. The encoded protein is CATSRITANTEAFF.

This sequence joins TRBV20-1 and TRBJ2-1, with 10 positions matching TRBD1. J was trimmed by 7 bases and V by 4 bases; bases with no gene match: 13. Germline V gene data show CDR1 as DFQATT and CDR2 as SNEGSKA (reference sequence). The CDR3 covers 16 residues. The CDR3 is CSATTGTGDRRNEQFF. The CDR3 bases are TGCAGTGCTACGACCGGGACAGGGGATCGTAGAAATGAGCAGTTCTTC.

J is TRBJ2-7 and V is TRBV4-3, with D uncertain. From germline, CDR1 is LGHNA and CDR2 YSLEER. Trimming cost V 0 bases and J 6 bases, with 12 bases left between them. The CDR3 runs 14 residues. The CDR3 spells CASSQDPTPSEQYF. Written as DNA, the CDR3 is TGCGCCAGCAGCCAAGATCCGACCCCCAGCGAGCAGTACTTC.

The sample holds a few counts of this clonotype. This rearrangement joins TRBV6-1 to TRBJ2-7; 8 bases fit TRBD2. Germline V CDR1 and CDR2: MNHNS, SASEGT. Unmatched junction bases numbered 16, after V lost 8 bases and J lost 7 bases. CDR3 length: 15 amino acids. As DNA, the CDR3 is TGTGCCAGCGGGCTGGGAATAGCGGGATCTCGGGAGCAGTACTTC. Translation: CASGLGIAGSREQYF.

This chain connects TRBV7-2 to TRBJ2-7; 7 nucleotides align to TRBD1. The germline gives CDR1 SGHTA, CDR2 FQGNSA. With 3 bases clipped from V and 1 base from J, the junction kept 6 bases outside the gene matches. This CDR3 contains 15 residues. CDR3 sequence reads: CASSFRWGQSYEQYF. The CDR3 nucleotides read TGTGCCAGCAGCTTTCGGTGGGGACAGTCCTACGAGCAGTACTTC.